The rows below give T cell receptor beta chains drawn from one sample of a study of T cells in Graves' hyperthyroidism and ophthalmopathy. TCRdb fed the multiplex PCR reads into MiXCR, producing one record per CDR3 protein. The profile shows fewer than 300,000 distinct CDR3 sequences, roughly 15% of them singletons. The material sequenced was blood. These receptors all come from a woman between 50 and 59 years old with Graves' hyperthyroidism that later progressed to Graves' ophthalmopathy. The CDR3 runs from the conserved cysteine through the conserved F or W. The D gene is left open where the match is weak. The listing skips clone size in some rows; elsewhere it reads once, few, many or a size class.

CDR3 protein: CAWGTVNSNQPQHF
CDR3 DNA: TGTGCCTGGGGGACAGTTAATAGCAATCAGCCCCAGCATTTT
clone size: many
D gene: TRBD1
J gene: TRBJ1-5
V gene: TRBV30

CDR3 protein: CASSGIGALANYGYTF
CDR3 DNA: TGTGCCAGCAGTGGAATCGGGGCCTTAGCTAACTATGGCTACACCTTC
clone size: many
D gene: -
J gene: TRBJ1-2
V gene: TRBV2

CDR3 protein: CASSQPPYEQYF
CDR3 DNA: TGTGCCAGCAGCCAACCCCCCTACGAGCAGTACTTC
clone size: many
D gene: -
J gene: TRBJ2-7
V gene: TRBV3-1

CDR3 protein: CASSQPDRQETQYF
CDR3 DNA: TGCGCCAGCAGCCAACCGGACCGACAAGAGACCCAGTACTTC
clone size: many
D gene: -
J gene: TRBJ2-5
V gene: TRBV5-1

CDR3 protein: CSANPNGANTGELFF
CDR3 DNA: TGCAGTGCTAACCCTAACGGCGCTAACACCGGGGAGCTGTTTTTT
clone size: many
D gene: -
J gene: TRBJ2-2
V gene: TRBV20-1

CDR3 protein: CASSPRRFSSTDTQYF
CDR3 DNA: TGTGCCAGCAGCCCGCGACGGTTCTCTAGCACAGATACGCAGTATTTT
clone size: many
D gene: -
J gene: TRBJ2-3
V gene: TRBV28

CDR3 protein: CASSSGGGGDNEQFF
CDR3 DNA: TGTGCCAGCAGCTCCGGTGGGGGAGGAGACAATGAGCAGTTCTTC
clone size: many
D gene: -
J gene: TRBJ2-1
V gene: TRBV28

CDR3 protein: CASSFLARGNTIYF
CDR3 DNA: TGTGCCAGCAGCTTCTTGGCCCGAGGAAACACCATATATTTT
clone size: -
D gene: -
J gene: TRBJ1-3
V gene: TRBV7-9

CDR3 protein: CASLETRPSSYNEQFF
CDR3 DNA: TGTGCCAGTCTGGAGACACGGCCTAGCTCCTACAATGAGCAGTTCTTC
clone size: many
D gene: -
J gene: TRBJ2-1
V gene: TRBV28

CDR3 protein: CASSLLRPSTDTQYF
CDR3 DNA: TGTGCCAGCAGCTTATTGCGGCCTAGCACAGATACGCAGTATTTT
clone size: many
D gene: -
J gene: TRBJ2-3
V gene: TRBV7-9

CDR3 protein: CSASDRGPQQPQHF
CDR3 DNA: TGCAGTGCTAGTGACAGGGGGCCCCAACAGCCCCAGCATTTT
clone size: many
D gene: TRBD1
J gene: TRBJ1-5
V gene: TRBV20-1

CDR3 protein: CASSPLQMPVVTF
CDR3 DNA: TGCGCCAGCAGCCCGCTCCAGATGCCGGTCGTCACCTTC
clone size: -
D gene: -
J gene: TRBJ1-2
V gene: TRBV5-1

CDR3 protein: CASSRSGTSSYNEQFF
CDR3 DNA: TGTGCCAGCAGCAGGAGCGGGACGAGCTCCTACAATGAGCAGTTCTTC
clone size: many
D gene: TRBD2
J gene: TRBJ2-1
V gene: TRBV11-3

CDR3 protein: CASREGGRDTGELFF
CDR3 DNA: TGTGCCAGCAGGGAGGGGGGGCGCGACACCGGGGAGCTGTTTTTT
clone size: few
D gene: -
J gene: TRBJ2-2
V gene: TRBV28

CDR3 protein: CASSPYRTGPTYEQYF
CDR3 DNA: TGTGCCAGCAGCCCCTATAGGACAGGGCCGACCTACGAGCAGTACTTC
clone size: many
D gene: TRBD1
J gene: TRBJ2-7
V gene: TRBV3-1

CDR3 protein: CSANGDWNEQFF
CDR3 DNA: TGCAGTGCTAACGGGGACTGGAATGAGCAGTTCTTC
clone size: many
D gene: -
J gene: TRBJ2-1
V gene: TRBV20-1

CDR3 protein: CASSPGTGETQYF
CDR3 DNA: TGCGCCAGCAGCCCCGGGACAGGGGAGACCCAGTACTTC
clone size: many
D gene: TRBD1
J gene: TRBJ2-5
V gene: TRBV5-1

CDR3 protein: CASSFPMGADTQYF
CDR3 DNA: TGTGCCAGCAGTTTCCCAATGGGGGCAGATACGCAGTATTTT
clone size: many
D gene: -
J gene: TRBJ2-3
V gene: TRBV28

CDR3 protein: CASSLTPWLAEPRETQYF
CDR3 DNA: TGTGCCAGCAGTTTAACCCCCTGGCTAGCGGAGCCCCGAGAGACCCAGTACTTC
clone size: many
D gene: TRBD2
J gene: TRBJ2-5
V gene: TRBV27

CDR3 protein: CASSPSPQGNTIYF
CDR3 DNA: TGTGCCAGCAGCCCCTCGCCGCAAGGAAACACCATATATTTT
clone size: few
D gene: -
J gene: TRBJ1-3
V gene: TRBV5-4

CDR3 protein: CSASPTLAGWSEQYF
CDR3 DNA: TGCAGTGCTAGCCCCACCCTAGCGGGATGGAGTGAGCAGTACTTC
clone size: -
D gene: TRBD2
J gene: TRBJ2-7
V gene: TRBV20-1

CDR3 protein: CASSLGITTTDTQYF
CDR3 DNA: TGTGCCAGCAGCTTGGGCATAACAACCACAGATACGCAGTATTTT
clone size: many
D gene: -
J gene: TRBJ2-3
V gene: TRBV5-5

CDR3 protein: CATGDQPQHF
CDR3 DNA: TGTGCCACAGGAGATCAGCCCCAGCATTTT
clone size: many
D gene: -
J gene: TRBJ1-5
V gene: TRBV24-1

CDR3 protein: CASSDPGHLTYEQYF
CDR3 DNA: TGCGCCAGCAGTGACCCGGGACACCTAACCTACGAGCAGTACTTC
clone size: -
D gene: -
J gene: TRBJ2-7
V gene: TRBV10-2

CDR3 protein: CASSSGTAFSYEQYF
CDR3 DNA: TGTGCCAGCAGCTCCGGGACAGCTTTCTCCTACGAGCAGTACTTC
clone size: many
D gene: TRBD1
J gene: TRBJ2-7
V gene: TRBV28

CDR3 protein: CASSPKDIYEQFF
CDR3 DNA: TGTGCCAGCTCACCAAAAGACATCTATGAGCAGTTCTTC
clone size: -
D gene: -
J gene: TRBJ2-1
V gene: TRBV18

CDR3 protein: CASSLAGTGGTEAFF
CDR3 DNA: TGCGCCAGCAGCTTGGCCGGGACAGGGGGCACTGAAGCTTTCTTT
clone size: many
D gene: TRBD1
J gene: TRBJ1-1
V gene: TRBV5-1

CDR3 protein: CASRPTTVNTEAFF
CDR3 DNA: TGTGCCAGCAGGCCCACCACAGTGAACACTGAAGCTTTCTTT
clone size: many
D gene: -
J gene: TRBJ1-1
V gene: TRBV27

CDR3 protein: CASSSSGTGLANYGYTF
CDR3 DNA: TGTGCCAGCAGCTCCTCAGGGACAGGCCTAGCTAACTATGGCTACACCTTC
clone size: -
D gene: TRBD1
J gene: TRBJ1-2
V gene: TRBV7-2

CDR3 protein: CSARDLLAGVHYNEQFF
CDR3 DNA: TGCAGTGCTAGAGATCTACTAGCGGGAGTCCACTACAATGAGCAGTTCTTC
clone size: many
D gene: TRBD2
J gene: TRBJ2-1
V gene: TRBV20-1

CDR3 protein: CASSATGLYEQYF
CDR3 DNA: TGTGCCAGCTCAGCGACAGGACTCTACGAGCAGTACTTC
clone size: many
D gene: -
J gene: TRBJ2-7
V gene: TRBV18

CDR3 protein: CASSEGGRIYGYTF
CDR3 DNA: TGTGCCAGCAGTGAAGGGGGGAGGATTTATGGCTACACCTTC
clone size: many
D gene: -
J gene: TRBJ1-2
V gene: TRBV6-1

CDR3 protein: CASSPVRGRVYGYTF
CDR3 DNA: TGTGCCAGCTCACCGGTGAGGGGGCGAGTCTATGGCTACACCTTC
clone size: many
D gene: TRBD1
J gene: TRBJ1-2
V gene: TRBV18

CDR3 protein: CATSSREAPREQYF
CDR3 DNA: TGTGCCACCAGCTCGCGGGAGGCCCCTCGCGAGCAGTACTTC
clone size: many
D gene: TRBD2
J gene: TRBJ2-7
V gene: TRBV24-1

CDR3 protein: CASSQVHFPDRGPNEQFF
CDR3 DNA: TGTGCCAGCAGCCAAGTCCATTTCCCGGACAGGGGACCTAATGAGCAGTTCTTC
clone size: -
D gene: TRBD1
J gene: TRBJ2-1
V gene: TRBV4-2

CDR3 protein: CSAIWRGSWNTEAFF
CDR3 DNA: TGCAGTGCCATATGGAGGGGCAGCTGGAACACTGAAGCTTTCTTT
clone size: many
D gene: -
J gene: TRBJ1-1
V gene: TRBV20-1

CDR3 protein: CASSPGASGTVGTDTQYF
CDR3 DNA: TGCGCCAGCAGCCCGGGAGCTAGCGGGACGGTTGGCACAGATACGCAGTATTTT
clone size: -
D gene: TRBD2
J gene: TRBJ2-3
V gene: TRBV5-1

CDR3 protein: CASSQRGHNEQFF
CDR3 DNA: TGTGCCAGCAGTCAGCGGGGCCACAATGAGCAGTTCTTC
clone size: many
D gene: TRBD2
J gene: TRBJ2-1
V gene: TRBV7-9

CDR3 protein: CASSHPTRAQGDYYGYTF
CDR3 DNA: TGTGCCAGCAGCCATCCTACACGGGCACAGGGGGATTACTATGGCTACACCTTC
clone size: few
D gene: TRBD1
J gene: TRBJ1-2
V gene: TRBV3-1

CDR3 protein: CATGPSALTQYF
CDR3 DNA: TGTGCTACTGGACCCAGTGCCCTCACGCAGTATTTT
clone size: many
D gene: -
J gene: TRBJ2-3
V gene: TRBV2

CDR3 protein: CASSFSRTPANEQFF
CDR3 DNA: TGTGCCAGCAGTTTCTCCCGGACGCCGGCCAATGAGCAGTTCTTC
clone size: many
D gene: -
J gene: TRBJ2-1
V gene: TRBV12-3/TRBV12-4

CDR3 protein: CASSLGMGRGDYEQYF
CDR3 DNA: TGTGCCAGCAGCTTGGGAATGGGGCGGGGTGACTACGAGCAGTACTTC
clone size: few
D gene: -
J gene: TRBJ2-7
V gene: TRBV5-4

CDR3 protein: CASSSPWEREAGELFF
CDR3 DNA: TGTGCCAGCAGTTCCCCGTGGGAGCGGGAGGCCGGGGAGCTGTTTTTT
clone size: many
D gene: TRBD2
J gene: TRBJ2-2
V gene: TRBV28

CDR3 protein: CASRARGGDNTGELFF
CDR3 DNA: TGTGCCAGCAGGGCTCGGGGGGGGGACAACACCGGGGAGCTGTTTTTT
clone size: many
D gene: TRBD2
J gene: TRBJ2-2
V gene: TRBV2

CDR3 protein: CASSQFPAVQETQYF
CDR3 DNA: TGTGCCAGCAGCCAATTCCCGGCGGTCCAAGAGACCCAGTACTTC
clone size: -
D gene: -
J gene: TRBJ2-5
V gene: TRBV4-2

CDR3 protein: CASSHPGLAGGPGLETQYF
CDR3 DNA: TGCGCCAGCAGCCATCCGGGACTAGCGGGAGGGCCGGGGTTAGAGACCCAGTACTTC
clone size: many
D gene: TRBD2
J gene: TRBJ2-5
V gene: TRBV4-1